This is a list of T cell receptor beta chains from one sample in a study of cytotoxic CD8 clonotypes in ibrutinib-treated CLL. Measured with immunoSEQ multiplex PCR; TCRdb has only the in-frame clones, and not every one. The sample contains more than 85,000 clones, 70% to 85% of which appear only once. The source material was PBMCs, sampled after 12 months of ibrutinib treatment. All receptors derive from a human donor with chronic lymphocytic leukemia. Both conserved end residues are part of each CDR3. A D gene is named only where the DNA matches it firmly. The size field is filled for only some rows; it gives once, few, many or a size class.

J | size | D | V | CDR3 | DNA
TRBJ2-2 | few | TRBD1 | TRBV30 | CAWRGQGPGELFF | TGTGCCTGGAGGGGACAGGGGCCCGGGGAGCTGTTTTTT
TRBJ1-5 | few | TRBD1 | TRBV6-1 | CASSGRDRGQGNQPQHF | TGTGCCAGCAGTGGTCGAGACAGGGGGCAAGGTAATCAGCCCCAGCATTTT
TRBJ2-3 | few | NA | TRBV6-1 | CASSLVSDDTQYF | TGTGCCAGCAGTCTCGTTTCGGATGATACGCAGTATTTT
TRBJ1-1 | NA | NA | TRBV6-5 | CASSHLSGGNTEAFF | TGTGCCAGCAGTCACCTGAGTGGGGGGAACACTGAAGCTTTCTTT
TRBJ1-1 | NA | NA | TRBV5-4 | CASSLGGVREAFF | TGTGCCAGCAGCTTGGGGGGGGTCCGGGAAGCTTTCTTT
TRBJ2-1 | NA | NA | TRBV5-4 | CASSLVGGAGGSNNEQFF | TGTGCCAGCAGCTTGGTAGGCGGGGCAGGGGGTTCTAACAATGAGCAGTTCTTC
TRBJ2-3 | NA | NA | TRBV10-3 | CAILGGDTQYF | TGTGCCATCCTAGGGGGAGATACGCAGTATTTT
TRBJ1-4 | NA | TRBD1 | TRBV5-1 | CASSLSGGSEKLFF | TGCGCCAGCAGCCTATCAGGGGGTAGTGAAAAACTGTTTTTT
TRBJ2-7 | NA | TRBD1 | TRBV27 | CASIATRTGGEQYF | TGTGCCAGCATCGCGACCCGGACAGGGGGCGAGCAGTACTTC
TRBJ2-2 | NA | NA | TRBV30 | CAWSATGSNTGELFF | TGTGCCTGGAGTGCGACAGGTTCGAACACCGGGGAGCTGTTTTTT
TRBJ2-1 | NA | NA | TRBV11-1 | CASSLAGAAYNEQFF | TGTGCCAGCAGCTTAGCGGGGGCGGCCTACAATGAGCAGTTCTTC
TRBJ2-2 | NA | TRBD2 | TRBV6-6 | CASSREGANTGELFF | TGTGCCAGCAGCCGGGAGGGCGCGAACACCGGGGAGCTGTTTTTT
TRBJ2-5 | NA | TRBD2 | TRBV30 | CAWSDPAGPGWTQYF | TGTGCCTGGAGTGACCCAGCGGGGCCAGGGTGGACCCAGTACTTC
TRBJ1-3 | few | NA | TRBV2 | CASSESFSGNTIYF | TGTGCCAGCAGTGAATCGTTCTCTGGAAACACCATATATTTT
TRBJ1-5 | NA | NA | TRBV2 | CASSEGRNQPQHF | TGTGCCAGCAGCGAAGGACGGAATCAGCCCCAGCATTTT
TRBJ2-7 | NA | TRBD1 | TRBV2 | CASRGQGAGNEQYF | TGTGCCAGCAGGGGACAGGGGGCGGGCAACGAGCAGTACTTC
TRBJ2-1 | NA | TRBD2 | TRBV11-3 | CASSLMGGGANNEQFF | TGTGCCAGCAGCTTAATGGGCGGGGGGGCAAACAATGAGCAGTTCTTC
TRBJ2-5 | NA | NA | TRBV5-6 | CASSLPSGETQYF | TGTGCCAGCAGCTTGCCATCTGGGGAGACCCAGTACTTC
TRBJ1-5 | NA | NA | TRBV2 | CASSGDVNQPQHF | TGTGCCAGCTCAGGGGATGTGAATCAGCCCCAGCATTTT
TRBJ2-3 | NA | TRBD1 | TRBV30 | CAWDDTGANTDTQYF | TGTGCCTGGGACGACACAGGGGCCAACACAGATACGCAGTATTTT
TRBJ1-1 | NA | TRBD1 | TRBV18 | CASSPGQGALNTEAFF | TGTGCCAGCTCACCGGGACAGGGGGCTTTGAACACTGAAGCTTTCTTT
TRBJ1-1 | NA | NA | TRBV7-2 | CASSQSGTTEAFF | TGTGCCAGCAGCCAGAGCGGGACGACTGAAGCTTTCTTT
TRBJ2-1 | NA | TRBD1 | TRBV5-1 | CASSSGQGSSYNEQFF | TGCGCCAGCAGCTCGGGACAGGGGAGTTCCTACAATGAGCAGTTCTTC
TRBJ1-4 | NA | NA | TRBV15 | CATSRDTGNQKLFF | TGTGCCACCAGCAGAGATACCGGAAATCAAAAACTGTTTTTT
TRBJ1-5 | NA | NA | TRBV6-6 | CASKIGQVQPQHF | TGTGCCAGCAAAATTGGGCAGGTTCAGCCCCAGCATTTT
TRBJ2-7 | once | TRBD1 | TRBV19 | CASTPGQGAGEQYF | TGTGCCAGTACCCCTGGACAGGGAGCAGGCGAGCAGTACTTC
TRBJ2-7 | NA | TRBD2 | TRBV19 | CASSLSGGAEYEQYF | TGTGCCAGTAGCCTAAGCGGGGGGGCCGAGTACGAGCAGTACTTC
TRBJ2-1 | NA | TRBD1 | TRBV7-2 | CASLGQGNNEQFF | TGTGCCAGCCTGGGACAGGGAAACAATGAGCAGTTCTTC
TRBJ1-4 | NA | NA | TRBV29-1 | CSVGATNEKLFF | TGCAGCGTTGGCGCAACTAATGAAAAACTGTTTTTT
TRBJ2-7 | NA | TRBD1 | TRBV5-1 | CASSLGDSGDEQYF | TGCGCCAGCAGCTTGGGGGACAGCGGCGACGAGCAGTACTTC
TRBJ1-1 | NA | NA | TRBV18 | CASSQQVKGGNTEAFF | TGTGCCAGCTCACAACAGGTGAAGGGGGGAAACACTGAAGCTTTCTTT
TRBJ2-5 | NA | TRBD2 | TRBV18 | CASSGTSVGETQYF | TGTGCCAGCTCGGGGACTAGCGTGGGAGAGACCCAGTACTTC
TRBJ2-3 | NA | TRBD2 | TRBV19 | CASTKREAGGGTDTQYF | TGTGCCAGTACGAAACGGGAAGCGGGGGGCGGGACAGATACGCAGTATTTT
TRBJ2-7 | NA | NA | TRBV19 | CASAVKQGYEQYF | TGTGCCAGTGCCGTAAAACAGGGATACGAGCAGTACTTC
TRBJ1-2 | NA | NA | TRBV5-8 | CASSLRGGNYGYTF | TGTGCCAGCAGCTTGAGGGGCGGAAACTATGGCTACACCTTC
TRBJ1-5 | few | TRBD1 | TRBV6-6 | CASSPGQGRNQPQHF | TGTGCCAGCAGTCCGGGACAGGGACGAAATCAGCCCCAGCATTTT
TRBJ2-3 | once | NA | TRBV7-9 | CASSLQRESDTQYF | TGTGCCAGCAGCTTACAAAGGGAGTCAGATACGCAGTATTTT
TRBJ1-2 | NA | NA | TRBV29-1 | CSVDRFKGYTF | TGCAGCGTTGACAGGTTTAAGGGCTACACCTTC
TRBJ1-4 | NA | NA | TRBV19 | CASSIPNSGLFEKLFF | TGTGCCAGTAGTATCCCTAACTCGGGGTTGTTTGAAAAACTGTTTTTT
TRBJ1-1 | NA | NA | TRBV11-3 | CASSLQGADTEAFF | TGTGCCAGCAGCCTCCAGGGTGCTGACACTGAAGCTTTCTTT
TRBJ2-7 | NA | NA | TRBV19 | CASKKGQTAGEQYF | TGTGCCAGTAAGAAGGGACAAACGGCCGGGGAGCAGTACTTC
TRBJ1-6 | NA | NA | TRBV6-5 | CASSYDGSSNSPLHF | TGTGCCAGCAGTTACGATGGCAGCTCTAATTCACCCCTCCACTTT
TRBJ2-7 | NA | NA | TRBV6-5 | CASSRGYEQYF | TGTGCCAGCAGTAGGGGCTACGAGCAGTACTTC
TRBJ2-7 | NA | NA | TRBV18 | CASSPGVNEQYF | TGTGCCAGCTCACCAGGGGTGAACGAGCAGTACTTC
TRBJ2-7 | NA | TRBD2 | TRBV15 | CATSRPQSLREDGTYEQYF | TGTGCCACCAGCAGACCTCAAAGCCTCCGGGAGGACGGCACCTACGAGCAGTACTTC
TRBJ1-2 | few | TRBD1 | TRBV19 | CASSIPGQTYGYTF | TGTGCCAGTAGTATACCGGGACAGACGTATGGCTACACCTTC
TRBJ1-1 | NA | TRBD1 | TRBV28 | CASRPTGGLWNTEAFF | TGTGCCAGCAGACCAACAGGGGGCTTATGGAACACTGAAGCTTTCTTT
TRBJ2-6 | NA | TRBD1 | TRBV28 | CASSSWAGTDFSGANVLTF | TGTGCCAGCAGTTCCTGGGCCGGGACAGACTTCTCTGGGGCCAACGTCCTGACTTTC
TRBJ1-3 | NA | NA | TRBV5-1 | CASTWGSSSGNTIYF | TGCGCCAGCACATGGGGCTCCAGCTCTGGAAACACCATATATTTT
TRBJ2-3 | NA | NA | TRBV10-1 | CASSEPGNTQYF | TGCGCCAGCAGTGAGCCGGGGAATACGCAGTATTTT
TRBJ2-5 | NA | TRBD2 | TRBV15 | CATSRNPTSGETQYF | TGTGCCACCAGCAGGAACCCTACTAGCGGAGAGACCCAGTACTTC
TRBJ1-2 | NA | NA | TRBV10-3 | CAVKAGQGGYTF | TGTGCCGTTAAAGCGGGGCAGGGAGGCTACACCTTC
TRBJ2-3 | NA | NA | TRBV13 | CASSGGDRSTHTDTQYF | TGTGCCAGCAGCGGAGGGGACCGATCTACCCACACAGATACGCAGTATTTT
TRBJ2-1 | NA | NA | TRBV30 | CAWSPGALNEQFF | TGTGCCTGGAGCCCGGGGGCGCTTAATGAGCAGTTCTTC
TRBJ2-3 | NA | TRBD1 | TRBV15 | CATSRGGTGRGTDTQYF | TGTGCCACCAGCAGAGGCGGGACAGGGAGGGGGACAGATACGCAGTATTTT
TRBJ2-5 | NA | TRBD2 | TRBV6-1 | CASEGGQQETQYF | TGTGCCAGCGAGGGAGGGCAGCAAGAGACCCAGTACTTC
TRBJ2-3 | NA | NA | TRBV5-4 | CASSVGTDTQYF | TGTGCCAGCAGCGTCGGCACAGATACGCAGTATTTT
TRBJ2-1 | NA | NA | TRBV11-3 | CASSLDQWSRNEQFF | TGTGCCAGCAGCTTAGATCAATGGTCCCGCAATGAGCAGTTCTTC
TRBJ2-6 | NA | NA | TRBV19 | CASSTLSSSGANVLTF | TGTGCCAGTAGTACCCTATCAAGCTCTGGGGCCAACGTCCTGACTTTC